Below, 20 T cell receptor beta chains from the same sample are listed, as sequenced in a study of shared clonotypes between healthy human individuals. Only in-frame clones appear in the TCRdb table, and some are missing; sequencing was by immunoSEQ multiplex PCR. This sample has about 1,500,000 clones, with approximately 96% found just once. Material: naive CD4+ T cells sorted from blood. The subset here: CD45RA+ positively selected. The receptors originated from a man aged 25 to 40 in good health.

In DNA, the CDR3 is TGTGCCAGCAGCTTAATAGGTGCTCTAGCGGGAGTAGATACGCAGTATTTT. Amino acid sequence: CASSLIGALAGVDTQYF. The V and J genes are TRBV7-3 and TRBJ2-3; 10 positions agree with TRBD2. The germline gives CDR1 SGHTA, CDR2 FQGTGA. Unmatched junction bases numbered 9, after V lost 1 base and J lost 5 bases. The CDR3 totals 17 residues.

This chain joins TRBV28 and TRBJ2-2; TRBD1 aligns across 7 bases. V lost 6 bases to trimming and J lost 0 bases; unmatched junction nucleotides: 10. This CDR3 comprises 17 residues. Germline CDR1 is MDHEN and CDR2 is SYDVKM. The CDR3 DNA follows: TGTGCCAGCAGAAGGGACAGTCCATGGACGAACACCGGGGAGCTGTTTTTT. Amino acids: CASRRDSPWTNTGELFF.

The chain is built from TRBV5-1 and TRBJ2-1, with 13 bases matching TRBD2. Trimming took 0 bases from V and 8 from J; bases not matched to a gene: 5. The CDR3 has 16 amino acids. Germline CDR1 reads SGHRS; CDR2 reads YFSETQ. DNA for the CDR3: TGCGCCAGCAGCTTGGGGACTAGCGGGGGAGCCGATGAGCAGTTCTTC. This translates into CASSLGTSGGADEQFF.

The J gene is TRBJ1-2, the V gene TRBV15; D not resolved. From germline, CDR1 is LNHNV and CDR2 YYDKDF (reference sequence). The CDR3 is made up of 15 amino acids. V shed 0 bases and J shed 0 bases, with 8 bases lying between them. CDR3 sequence: CATSRDRVANYGYTF. CDR3 bases: TGTGCCACCAGCAGAGACAGAGTAGCTAACTATGGCTACACCTTC.

This chain uses TRBV9 with TRBJ1-3; D gene unclear. This CDR3 has 15 amino acids. Trimming left V 2 bases short and J 2 bases short, with 11 bases between. The germline V gene encodes CDR1 SGDLS and CDR2 YYNGEE. Written as DNA, the CDR3 is TGTGCCAGCAGCGTTCTTACGGGAACTGGAAACACCATATATTTT. It translates to CASSVLTGTGNTIYF.

V and J are TRBV19 and TRBJ1-1, with D possibly matching TRBD1 (5 bases). Germline assignment: CDR1 LNHDA and CDR2 SQIVND (reference sequence). The CDR3 has 15 amino acids. Between the trimmed V and J ends, which lost 6 bases and 0 bases, there was a span of 14 bases. CDR3 nucleotide sequence: TGTGCCAGTAGCACCAAACCGACAGTGAACACTGAAGCTTTCTTT. Its protein is CASSTKPTVNTEAFF.

This chain links TRBV14 with TRBJ2-4; the D gene is possibly TRBD2 (6 bases). The germline V and J ends were trimmed by 0 bases and 0 bases, with 12 bases remaining between them. Germline CDR1 is SGHDN and CDR2 is FVKESK. This CDR3 is 17 amino acids long. The CDR3 reads CASSQEVGRGAKNIQYF. The CDR3 DNA reads TGTGCCAGCAGCCAAGAGGTGGGGCGGGGAGCCAAAAACATTCAGTACTTC.

The count of this clone is one. This sequence joins TRBV5-6 and TRBJ1-1; TRBD1 matches at 7 bases. The CDR3 runs to 17 residues. V lost 2 bases to trimming and J lost 4 bases; unmatched junction nucleotides: 14. CDR1 SGHDT and CDR2 YYEEEE come from the germline V gene. In DNA, the CDR3 is TGTGCCAGCAGCTTAATTCCAGGGGGGCTAAGTGGCACTGAAGCTTTCTTT. Its translation is CASSLIPGGLSGTEAFF.

The chain carries TRBV5-3 and TRBJ2-7, with D possibly matching TRBD1 (6 bases). TRBV5-3 is classed as an ORF, of uncertain function. The V gene lost 2 bases and the J gene lost 12 bases, with 12 bases spanning the gap. This CDR3 region has 11 residues. Here the CDR3 DNA reads TGTGCCAGAAGCTTCAGGACAGTGGGGTACTTC. Translated: CARSFRTVGYF.

The V and J genes are TRBV28 and TRBJ1-2; 7 nucleotides agree with TRBD1. This CDR3 comprises 18 residues. The germline gives CDR1 MDHEN, CDR2 SYDVKM. V shed 6 bases and J 5 bases; nucleotides not matched to a gene: 21. CDR3 nucleotide sequence: TGTGCCAGCAGGACTGCCGGGACAGCTCTAAGGCTAGGGTATGGCTACACCTTC. Encoded protein: CASRTAGTALRLGYGYTF.

The V call is TRBV7-2, the J call TRBJ1-2; 12 bases fit TRBD1. The CDR3 is 15 amino acids. CDR1 and CDR2 from the germline V gene are SGHTA and FQGNSA. Trimming removed 5 bases from V and 7 bases from J; junction bases left unmatched: 8. The CDR3 spells CASSATGTGGFGYTF. In DNA form, the CDR3 reads TGTGCCAGCAGCGCGACCGGGACAGGGGGCTTTGGCTACACCTTC.

The chain uses TRBV7-6 and TRBJ2-3; 10 bases line up with TRBD2. V was pared by 5 bases and J by 1 base, with 9 bases of the junction left unmatched. This CDR3 has 17 amino acids. Germline lookup yields CDR1 SGHVS and CDR2 FNYEAQ. The CDR3 DNA reads TGTGCCAGCAGCCTACGAGCCGGGACTAGCGGCACAGATACGCAGTATTTT. Encoded protein: CASSLRAGTSGTDTQYF.

The chain links TRBV7-8 to TRBJ2-7; D possibly corresponds to TRBD2 (5 bases). The CDR3 has 18 amino acids. V was clipped by 4 bases and J by 3 bases, with 25 bases between them. CDR1 SGHVS and CDR2 FQNEAQ come from the germline V gene. In nucleotides, the CDR3 is TGTGCCAGCAGCTCGCGTTCGGTGGCTAGCTCGAGATTCTACGAGCAGTACTTC. Its translation is CASSSRSVASSRFYEQYF.

The rearrangement links TRBV7-9 to TRBJ2-3, with a possible D match to TRBD2 (5 bases). The CDR3 is 16 amino acids. Germline values: CDR1 SEHNR, CDR2 FQNEAQ (reference sequence). V lost 2 bases and J 6 bases, leaving 18 bases between the germline ends. This chain's CDR3 is CASSLFLFGSTDTQYF. CDR3 DNA sequence: TGTGCCAGCAGCTTATTCTTATTTGGGAGTACTGATACGCAGTATTTT.

This clone has a single count. The chain uses TRBV29-1 and TRBJ2-7; D is perhaps TRBD2 (6 bases). The CDR3 spans 13 residues. Looked up from germline, CDR1 is SQVTM and CDR2 is ANQGSEA. With 6 bases removed from V and 3 bases from J, the gap between germline ends came to 15 bases. DNA for the CDR3: TGCAGCGTCGCGACTAGATTTCACTACGAGCAGTACTTC. Translation gives CSVATRFHYEQYF.

The gene calls are TRBV27 and TRBJ2-6; maybe TRBD1 (5 bases). Trimming cost V 3 bases and J 2 bases, with 11 bases left between them. The CDR3 contains 16 residues. The germline gives CDR1 MNHEY, CDR2 SMNVEV (reference sequence). In DNA, the CDR3 is TGTGCCAGCAGTTTTTACAGGCCCCCTGGGGCCAACGTCCTGACTTTC. This translates into CASSFYRPPGANVLTF.

V and J are TRBV6-1 and TRBJ2-1; no firm D call. The germline V gene encodes CDR1 MNHNS and CDR2 SASEGT. Trimming removed 4 bases at V and 13 bases at J, with 32 bases between. CDR3 length: 18 residues. The CDR3 reads CASSATFGSSPVGLNQFF. The CDR3 bases are TGTGCCAGCAGTGCCACCTTTGGATCTAGTCCGGTGGGCCTCAATCAGTTCTTC.

The chain links TRBV19 to TRBJ1-5, with no clear D. Germline V CDR1 and CDR2: LNHDA, SQIVND (reference sequence). Trimming stripped 1 base from V and 2 bases from J, with 12 bases between. This CDR3 has 16 amino acids. The CDR3 DNA reads as TGTGCCAGTAGTATAGGTGAAGGGCGGCGCAATCAGCCCCAGCATTTT. It is translated as CASSIGEGRRNQPQHF.

This rearrangement joins TRBV5-1 to TRBJ1-2; D is perhaps TRBD1 (5 bases). The CDR3 has 16 amino acids. Germline V gene sequence: CDR1 SGHRS, CDR2 YFSETQ. V gave up 1 base and J gave up 0 bases, with 13 bases separating them. The CDR3 DNA reads TGCGCCAGCAGCTTGCCCGCTGGGGGACCTAACTATGGCTACACCTTC. As protein: CASSLPAGGPNYGYTF. The full variable domain, with the rest looked up from reference TRBV5-1 and TRBJ1-2, is KAGVTQTPRYLIKTRGQQVTLSCSPISGHRSVSWYQQTPGQGLQFLFEYFSETQRNKGNFPGRFSGRQFSNSRSEMNVSTLELGDSALYLCASSLPAGGPNYGYTFGSGTRLTVV.

This rearrangement joins TRBV19 to TRBJ1-1; D might be TRBD1 (6 bases). V gave up 3 bases and J gave up 4 bases, with 12 bases separating them. Germline CDR1 is LNHDA and CDR2 is SQIVND (reference sequence). This CDR3 contains 14 residues. CDR3 bases: TGTGCCAGTAGTATGGGGGGCGTAGTCACTGAAGCTTTCTTT. It specifies CASSMGGVVTEAFF.